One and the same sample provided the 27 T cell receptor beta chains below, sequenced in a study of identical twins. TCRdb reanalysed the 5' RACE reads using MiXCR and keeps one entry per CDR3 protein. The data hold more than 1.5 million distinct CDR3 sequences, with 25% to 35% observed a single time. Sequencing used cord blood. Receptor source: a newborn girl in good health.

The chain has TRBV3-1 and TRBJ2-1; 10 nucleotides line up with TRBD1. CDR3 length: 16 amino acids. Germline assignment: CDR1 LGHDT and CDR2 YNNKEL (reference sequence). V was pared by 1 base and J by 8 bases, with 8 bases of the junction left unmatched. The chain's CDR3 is CASSQVSDRGRDEQFF. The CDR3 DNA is TGTGCCAGCAGCCAAGTAAGCGACAGGGGGCGTGATGAGCAGTTCTTC.

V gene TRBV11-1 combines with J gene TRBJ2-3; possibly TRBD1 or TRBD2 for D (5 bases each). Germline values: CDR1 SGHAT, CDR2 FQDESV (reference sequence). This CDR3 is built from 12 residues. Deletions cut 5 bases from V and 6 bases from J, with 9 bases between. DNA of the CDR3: TGTGCCAGCAGCGCCTGGGGGGATACGCAGTATTTT. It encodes CASSAWGDTQYF.

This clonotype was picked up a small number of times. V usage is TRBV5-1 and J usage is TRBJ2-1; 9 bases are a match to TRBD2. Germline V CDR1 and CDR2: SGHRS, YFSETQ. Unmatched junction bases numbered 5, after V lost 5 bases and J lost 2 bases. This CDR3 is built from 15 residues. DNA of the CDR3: TGCGCCAGCAGAGCGCGGGAGGGCCCCTACAATGAGCAGTTCTTC. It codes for CASRAREGPYNEQFF.

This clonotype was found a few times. The CDR3 here is CASSQTLSGTHTDTQYF. CDR3 nucleotides: TGTGCCAGCAGCCAGACCCTTAGCGGGACCCACACAGATACGCAGTATTTT. The V call is TRBV4-2, the J call TRBJ2-3, with 8 bases aligning to TRBD2. The CDR3 loop spans 17 amino acids. Germline lookup yields CDR1 LGHNA and CDR2 YNFKEQ. V dropped 3 bases and J dropped 2; count of bases not matched to a gene: 10.

The CDR3 spells CASSVATWAYNEQFF. In DNA form, the CDR3 reads TGTGCCAGCAGCGTAGCTACTTGGGCCTACAATGAGCAGTTCTTC. The rearrangement joins TRBV9 to TRBJ2-1, with unresolved D. Germline assignment: CDR1 SGDLS and CDR2 YYNGEE. The CDR3 runs to 15 residues. V lost 0 bases and J 2 bases, leaving 9 bases between the germline ends.

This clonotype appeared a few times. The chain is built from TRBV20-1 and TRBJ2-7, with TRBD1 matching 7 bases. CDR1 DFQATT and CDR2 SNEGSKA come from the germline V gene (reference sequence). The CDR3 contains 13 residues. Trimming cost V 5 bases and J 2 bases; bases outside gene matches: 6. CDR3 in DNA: TGCAGTGCTTCCCGGGACAGTCCCTACGAGCAGTACTTC. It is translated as CSASRDSPYEQYF.

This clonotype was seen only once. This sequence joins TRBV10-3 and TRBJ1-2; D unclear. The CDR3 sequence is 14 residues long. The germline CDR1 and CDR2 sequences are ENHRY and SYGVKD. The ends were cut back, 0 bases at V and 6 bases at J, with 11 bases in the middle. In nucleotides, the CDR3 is TGTGCCATCAGTGAGTCGGGTGGGGAGAATGGCTACACCTTC. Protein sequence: CAISESGGENGYTF.

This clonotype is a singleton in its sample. DNA of the CDR3: TGCGCCAGCAGCTTGGTTTCCGGGTTGGACACTGAAGCTTTCTTT. Residues: CASSLVSGLDTEAFF. The chain combines TRBV5-1 with TRBJ1-1; no reliable D call. V shed 0 bases and J shed 3 bases, with 12 bases lying between them. The germline gives CDR1 SGHRS, CDR2 YFSETQ. This CDR3 region has 15 residues.

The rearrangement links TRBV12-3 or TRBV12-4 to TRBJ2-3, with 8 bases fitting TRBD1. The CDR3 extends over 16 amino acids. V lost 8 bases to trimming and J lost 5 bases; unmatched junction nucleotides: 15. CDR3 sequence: CASPKTIQGAGDTQYF. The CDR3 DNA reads TGTGCCAGCCCCAAGACCATTCAGGGGGCTGGAGATACGCAGTATTTT.

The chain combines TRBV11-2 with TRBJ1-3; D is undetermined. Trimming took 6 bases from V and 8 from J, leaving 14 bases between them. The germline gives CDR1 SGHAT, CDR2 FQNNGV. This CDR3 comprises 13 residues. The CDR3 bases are TGTGCCAGCAGTACTTGGCGGGTTGACACCATATATTTT. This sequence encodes CASSTWRVDTIYF.

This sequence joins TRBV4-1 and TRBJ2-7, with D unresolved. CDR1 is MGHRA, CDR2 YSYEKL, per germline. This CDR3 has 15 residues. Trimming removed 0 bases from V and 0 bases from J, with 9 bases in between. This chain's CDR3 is CASSQDRISSYEQYF. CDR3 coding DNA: TGCGCCAGCAGCCAAGATCGAATTAGCTCCTACGAGCAGTACTTC.

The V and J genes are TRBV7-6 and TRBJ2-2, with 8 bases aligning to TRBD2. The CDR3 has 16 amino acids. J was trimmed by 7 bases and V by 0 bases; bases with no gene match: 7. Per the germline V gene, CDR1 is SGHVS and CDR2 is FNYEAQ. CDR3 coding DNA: TGTGCCAGCAGCTTAGCGGCCGGGAGGGCCCGCGGGGAGCTGTTTTTT. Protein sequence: CASSLAAGRARGELFF.

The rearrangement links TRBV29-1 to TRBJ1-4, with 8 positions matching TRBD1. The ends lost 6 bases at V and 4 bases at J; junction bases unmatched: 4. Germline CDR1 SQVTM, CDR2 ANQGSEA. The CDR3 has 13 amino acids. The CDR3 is CSVGQGVNEKLFF. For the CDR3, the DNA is TGCAGCGTAGGACAGGGCGTTAATGAAAAACTGTTTTTT.

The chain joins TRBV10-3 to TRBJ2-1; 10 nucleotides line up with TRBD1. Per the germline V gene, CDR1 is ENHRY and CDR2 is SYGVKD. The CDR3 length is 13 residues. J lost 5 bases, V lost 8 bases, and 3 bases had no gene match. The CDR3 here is CAIGTGENNEQFF. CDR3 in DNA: TGTGCCATCGGGACAGGGGAAAACAATGAGCAGTTCTTC.

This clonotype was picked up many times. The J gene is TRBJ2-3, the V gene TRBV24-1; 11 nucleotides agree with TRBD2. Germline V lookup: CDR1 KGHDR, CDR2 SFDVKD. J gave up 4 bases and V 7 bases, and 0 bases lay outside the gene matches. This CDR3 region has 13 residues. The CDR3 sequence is CATRLAGADTQYF. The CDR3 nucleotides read TGTGCCACCAGACTAGCGGGAGCAGATACGCAGTATTTT.

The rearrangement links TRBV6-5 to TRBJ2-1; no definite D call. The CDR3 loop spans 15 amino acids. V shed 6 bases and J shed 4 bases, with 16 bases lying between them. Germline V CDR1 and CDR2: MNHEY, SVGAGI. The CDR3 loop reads CASSPDPATYNEQFF. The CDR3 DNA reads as TGTGCCAGCAGCCCCGACCCCGCGACGTACAATGAGCAGTTCTTC.

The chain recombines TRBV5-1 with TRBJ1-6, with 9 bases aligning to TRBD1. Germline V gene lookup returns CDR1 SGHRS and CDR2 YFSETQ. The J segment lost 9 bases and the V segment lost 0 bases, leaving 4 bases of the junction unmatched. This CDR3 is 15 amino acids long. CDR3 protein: CASSLGQGDFSPLHF. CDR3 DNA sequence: TGCGCCAGCAGCTTGGGACAGGGGGATTTTTCACCCCTCCACTTT.

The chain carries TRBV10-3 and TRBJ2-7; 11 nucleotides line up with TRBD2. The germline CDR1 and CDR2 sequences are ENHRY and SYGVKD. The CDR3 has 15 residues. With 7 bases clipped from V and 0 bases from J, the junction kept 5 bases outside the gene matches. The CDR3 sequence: CAITDSGRASYEQYF. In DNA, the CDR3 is TGTGCCATCACCGATAGCGGGAGGGCCTCCTACGAGCAGTACTTC.

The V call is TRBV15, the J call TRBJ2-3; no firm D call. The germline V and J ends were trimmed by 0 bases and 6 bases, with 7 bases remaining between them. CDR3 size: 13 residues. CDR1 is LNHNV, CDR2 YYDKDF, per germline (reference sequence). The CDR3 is CATSRDLPDTQYF. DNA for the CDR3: TGTGCCACCAGCAGAGATCTACCGGATACGCAGTATTTT.

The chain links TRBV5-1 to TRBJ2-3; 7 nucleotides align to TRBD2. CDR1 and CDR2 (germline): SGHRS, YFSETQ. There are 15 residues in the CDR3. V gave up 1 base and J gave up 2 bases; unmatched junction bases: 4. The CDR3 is CASSLSRGNTDTQYF. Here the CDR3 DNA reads TGCGCCAGCAGCTTGTCGCGGGGGAACACAGATACGCAGTATTTT.

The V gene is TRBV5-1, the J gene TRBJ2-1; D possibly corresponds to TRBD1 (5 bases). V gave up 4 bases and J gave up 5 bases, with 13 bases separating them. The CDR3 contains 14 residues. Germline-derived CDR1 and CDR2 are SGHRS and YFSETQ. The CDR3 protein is CASSETATNNEQFF. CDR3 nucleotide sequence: TGCGCCAGCAGCGAGACAGCCACTAACAATGAGCAGTTCTTC.

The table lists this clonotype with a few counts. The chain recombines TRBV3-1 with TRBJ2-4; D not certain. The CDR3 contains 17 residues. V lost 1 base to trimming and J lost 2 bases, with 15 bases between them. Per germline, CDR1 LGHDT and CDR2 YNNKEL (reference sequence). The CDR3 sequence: CASSQGGVSAPKNIQYF. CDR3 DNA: TGTGCCAGCAGCCAAGGAGGTGTGAGCGCCCCCAAAAACATTCAGTACTTC.

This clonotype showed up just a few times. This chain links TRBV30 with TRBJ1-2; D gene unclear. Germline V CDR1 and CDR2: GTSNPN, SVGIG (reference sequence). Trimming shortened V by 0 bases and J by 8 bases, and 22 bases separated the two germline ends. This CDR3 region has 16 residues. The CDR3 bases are TGTGCCTGGAGTGTATCCGACGGCGGGTTCAGTAGGGGCTACACCTTC. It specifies CAWSVSDGGFSRGYTF.

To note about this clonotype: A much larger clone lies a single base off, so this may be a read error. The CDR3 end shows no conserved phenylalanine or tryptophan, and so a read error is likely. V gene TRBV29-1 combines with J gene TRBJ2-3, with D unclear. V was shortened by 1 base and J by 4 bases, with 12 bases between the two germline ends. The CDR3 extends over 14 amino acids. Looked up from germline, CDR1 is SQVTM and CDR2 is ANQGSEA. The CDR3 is CSVEVGIRADTQYI. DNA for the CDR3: TGCAGCGTTGAAGTTGGGATCCGAGCAGATACGCAGTATATT.

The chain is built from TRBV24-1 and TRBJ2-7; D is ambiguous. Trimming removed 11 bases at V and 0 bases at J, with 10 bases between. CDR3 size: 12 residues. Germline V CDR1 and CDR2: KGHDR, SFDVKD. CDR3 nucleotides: TGTGCCATCGGCGACAACTCCTACGAGCAGTACTTC. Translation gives CAIGDNSYEQYF.

DNA for the CDR3: TGTGCCAGCAGCCAAGATAGGGGACACTTCACCGGGGAGCTGTTTTTT. Its translation: CASSQDRGHFTGELFF. The chain combines TRBV14 with TRBJ2-2, with a possible D match to TRBD1 (6 bases). The CDR3 is 16 residues long. Trimming removed 0 bases from V and 4 bases from J, with 12 bases in between. Germline loops: CDR1 SGHDN, CDR2 FVKESK.

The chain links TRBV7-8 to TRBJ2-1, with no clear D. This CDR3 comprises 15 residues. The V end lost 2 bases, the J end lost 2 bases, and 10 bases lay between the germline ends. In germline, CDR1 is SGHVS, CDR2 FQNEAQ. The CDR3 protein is CASSLWRSTYNEQFF. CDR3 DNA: TGTGCCAGCAGCTTATGGCGAAGCACCTACAATGAGCAGTTCTTC.